These 4 T cell receptor beta chains share one sample of origin, sequenced in a study of blood T cell repertoires in COVID-19. The assay was immunoSEQ multiplex PCR, and TCRdb's table has in-frame clones only and misses some. The sample carries about 430,000 clones, roughly 84% recorded once. Input material: PBMCs or T cells enriched from blood (not recorded which). Every receptor here comes from a woman aged 18-30 years who had been exposed to COVID-19.

This clone was counted only a few times. The V and J genes are TRBV28 and TRBJ2-7, with TRBD2 matching 12 bases. CDR1 MDHEN and CDR2 SYDVKM come from the germline V gene. This CDR3 has 15 amino acids. With 4 bases clipped from V and 2 bases from J, the junction kept 3 bases outside the gene matches. CDR3 loop: CASSSLAGGAYEQYF. DNA for the CDR3: TGTGCCAGCAGTTCCCTAGCGGGAGGGGCCTACGAGCAGTACTTC.

This sequence joins TRBV9 and TRBJ1-3, with 9 bases identical to TRBD1. Germline V gene sequence: CDR1 SGDLS, CDR2 YYNGEE. The CDR3 loop spans 17 amino acids. V lost 0 bases to trimming and J lost 1 base; unmatched junction nucleotides: 5. In DNA form, the CDR3 reads TGTGCCAGCAGCGTAGAGGGGACAGGGTCTTCTGGAAACACCATATATTTT. Its protein product is CASSVEGTGSSGNTIYF. The variable domain in full, completed from reference TRBV9 and TRBJ1-3, reads DSGVTQTPKHLITATGQRVTLRCSPRSGDLSVYWYQQSLDQGLQFLIQYYNGEERAKGNILERFSAQQFPDLHSELNLSSLELGDSALYFCASSVEGTGSSGNTIYFGEGSWLTVV.

The chain uses TRBV30 and TRBJ1-1, with D maybe TRBD1 (5 bases). CDR1 GTSNPN and CDR2 SVGIG come from the germline V gene (reference sequence). The germline V and J ends were trimmed by 1 base and 7 bases, with 19 bases remaining between them. The CDR3 extends over 15 amino acids. This CDR3 is CAWSALGGGTGEAFF. The CDR3 DNA reads as TGTGCCTGGAGTGCGTTAGGCGGGGGGACTGGTGAAGCTTTCTTT.

This chain connects TRBV28 to TRBJ2-2, with a tentative D call TRBD1 (6 bases). Trimming removed 0 bases from V and 0 bases from J, with 11 bases in between. This CDR3 is built from 17 residues. Germline V lookup: CDR1 MDHEN, CDR2 SYDVKM. In DNA, the CDR3 is TGTGCCAGCAGTTTATGGACAGGTATTTCGAACACCGGGGAGCTGTTTTTT. Amino acids: CASSLWTGISNTGELFF.